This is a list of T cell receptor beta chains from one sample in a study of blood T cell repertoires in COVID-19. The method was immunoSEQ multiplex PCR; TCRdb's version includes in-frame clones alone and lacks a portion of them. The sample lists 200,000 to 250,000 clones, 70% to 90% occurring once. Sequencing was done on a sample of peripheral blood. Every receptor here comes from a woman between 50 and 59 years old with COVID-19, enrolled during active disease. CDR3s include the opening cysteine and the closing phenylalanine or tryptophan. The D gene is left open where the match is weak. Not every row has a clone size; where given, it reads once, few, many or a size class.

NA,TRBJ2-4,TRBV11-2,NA,TGTGCCAGCCTGGAAGGAGGATACAAAAACATTCAGTACTTC,CASLEGGYKNIQYF
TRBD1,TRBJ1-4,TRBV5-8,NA,TGTGCCAGCAGTCCCGGACAGGGAGGAAAACTGTTTTTT,CASSPGQGGKLFF
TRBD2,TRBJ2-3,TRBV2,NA,TGTGCCAGCAGTGACGTGGGGCTAGCGGGGGCGGGAACGCAGTATTTT,CASSDVGLAGAGTQYF
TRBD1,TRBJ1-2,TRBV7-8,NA,TGTGCCAGCAGCTTCTTTGGAGGGGGCCTAGGCTACACCTTC,CASSFFGGGLGYTF
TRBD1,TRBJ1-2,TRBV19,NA,TGTGCCAGTAGCGGGGGACAGTTCGATGGCTACACCTTC,CASSGGQFDGYTF
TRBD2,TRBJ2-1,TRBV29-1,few,TGCAGCGCAGGCGGGAGAGCTCCATTCAACTACAATGAGCAGTTCTTC,CSAGGRAPFNYNEQFF
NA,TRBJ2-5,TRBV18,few,TGTGCCAGCTCACCGAGGCCACTTCAAGAGACCCAGTACTTC,CASSPRPLQETQYF
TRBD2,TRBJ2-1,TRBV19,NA,TGTGCCAGTAGTTCTGGGATAGCGGGGGGGCAGGGCTACAATGAGCAGTTCTTC,CASSSGIAGGQGYNEQFF
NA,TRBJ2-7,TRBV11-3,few,TGTGCCAGCAGCTTAGGGAGCTCCTACGAGCAGTACTTC,CASSLGSSYEQYF
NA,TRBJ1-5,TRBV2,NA,TGTGCCAGCAAGAGGGAGCGGGGAGGTAGCAATCAGCCCCAGCATTTT,CASKRERGGSNQPQHF
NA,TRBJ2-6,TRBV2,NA,TGTGCCAGGGAGCACAAAGGCTCTGGGGCCAACGTCCTGACTTTC,CAREHKGSGANVLTF
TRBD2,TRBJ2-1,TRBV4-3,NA,TGCGCCAGCAGCCAAGTGCCAGCGGGGGGGAATGAGCAGTTCTTC,CASSQVPAGGNEQFF
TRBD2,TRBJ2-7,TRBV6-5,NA,TGTGCCAGCAGGACTAGCGGGGGTTCCTACGAGCAGTACTTC,CASRTSGGSYEQYF
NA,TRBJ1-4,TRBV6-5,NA,TGTGCCAGCAGTCCCGGGGTTGTAACTAATGAAAAACTGTTTTTT,CASSPGVVTNEKLFF
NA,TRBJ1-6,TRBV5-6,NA,TGTGCCAGCAGCTTCTTAAACAGGGAGGGATCACCCCTCCACTTT,CASSFLNREGSPLHF
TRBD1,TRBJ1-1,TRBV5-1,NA,TGCGCCAGCAGCGTCGACAGGGGAGGAACTGAAGCTTTCTTT,CASSVDRGGTEAFF
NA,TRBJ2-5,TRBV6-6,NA,TGTGCCAGCAGTTATAGGCAGGGTTCCCAAGAGACCCAGTACTTC,CASSYRQGSQETQYF
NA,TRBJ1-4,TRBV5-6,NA,TGTGCCAGCAACTCCAGGGGCCTCGCAACTAATGAAAAACTGTTTTTT,CASNSRGLATNEKLFF
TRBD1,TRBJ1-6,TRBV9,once,TGTGCCAGCAGCGTGACAGGGAGCTCCTATAATTCACCCCTCCACTTT,CASSVTGSSYNSPLHF
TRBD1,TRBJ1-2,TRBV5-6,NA,TGTGCCAGCAGCTTGGGACAGGGGGAAGGCTACACCTTC,CASSLGQGEGYTF
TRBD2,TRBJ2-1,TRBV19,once,TGTGCCAGTAGTATGGGACTAGCGGGGTTCAATGAGCAGTTCTTC,CASSMGLAGFNEQFF
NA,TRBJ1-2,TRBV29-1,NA,TGCAGCGTTACCCGCGATGGCTACACCTTC,CSVTRDGYTF
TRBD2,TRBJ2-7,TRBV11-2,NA,TGTGCCAGCAGCATTTTCCCGGGACTAGCGGGGGAGCGGTCCTACGAGCAGTACTTC,CASSIFPGLAGERSYEQYF
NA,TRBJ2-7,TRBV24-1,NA,TGTGCCACCAGTGGGGGTCAGGGCTACGAGCAGTACTTC,CATSGGQGYEQYF
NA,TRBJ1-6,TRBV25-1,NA,TGTGCCAGCAGTTCCTCGACAGGTTATAATTCACCCCTCCACTTT,CASSSSTGYNSPLHF
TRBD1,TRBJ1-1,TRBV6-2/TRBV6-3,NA,TGTGCCAGCAGTTACGACAGGGCCACTGAAGCTTTCTTT,CASSYDRATEAFF
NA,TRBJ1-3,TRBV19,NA,TGTGCCAGTAGAGCAAGGAGCGACACCATATATTTT,CASRARSDTIYF
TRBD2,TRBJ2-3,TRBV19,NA,TGTGCCAGTAGTATAAGTAGCGGGGGGCCGGGAGATACGCAGTATTTT,CASSISSGGPGDTQYF
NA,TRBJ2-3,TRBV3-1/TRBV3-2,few,TGTGCCAGCAGCCAAGCGAGGGCAGTCACAGATACGCAGTATTTT,CASSQARAVTDTQYF
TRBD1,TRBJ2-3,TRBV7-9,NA,TGTGCCAGCAGCCCCACCACAGGGGGAAGAACAGATACGCAGTATTTT,CASSPTTGGRTDTQYF
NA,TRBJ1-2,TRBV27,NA,TGTGCCAGCGGTCCGGACACTAACTATGGCTACACCTTC,CASGPDTNYGYTF
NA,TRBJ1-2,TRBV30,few,TGTGCCTGGAGTGGGGGCCAAACAGGTTTTAACTATGGCTACACCTTC,CAWSGGQTGFNYGYTF
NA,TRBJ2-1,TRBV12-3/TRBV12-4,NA,TGTGCCAGCTCGGCGGGGGCCAATGAGCAGTTCTTC,CASSAGANEQFF
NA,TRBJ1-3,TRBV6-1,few,TGTGCCAGCAGTGAACTCCCTTTCGCGGGAAACACCATATATTTT,CASSELPFAGNTIYF
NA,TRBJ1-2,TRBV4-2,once,TGTGCCAGCAGCCAAGGACGACAGACTAACTATGGCTACACCTTC,CASSQGRQTNYGYTF
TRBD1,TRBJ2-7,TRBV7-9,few,TGTGCCAGCAGCTTAGAGGGACAGCACTACGAGCAGTACTTC,CASSLEGQHYEQYF
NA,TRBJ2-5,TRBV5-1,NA,TGCGCCAGCAGCTTGGTTACTAGCCCGGGGACCCAGTACTTC,CASSLVTSPGTQYF
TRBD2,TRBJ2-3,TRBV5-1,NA,TGCGCCAGCAGCTTGCTAGCGGGGGGGAGTACAGATACGCAGTATTTT,CASSLLAGGSTDTQYF
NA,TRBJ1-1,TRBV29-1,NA,TGCAGCGCCCTAGGCGGCACTGAAGCTTTCTTT,CSALGGTEAFF
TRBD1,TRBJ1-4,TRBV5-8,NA,TGTGCCAGCAGCACCCTCGGGACAGCTAATGAAAAACTGTTTTTT,CASSTLGTANEKLFF
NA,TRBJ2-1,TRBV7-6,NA,TGTGCCAGCAGCTTAGAGGACTTCTCGGCCAATGAGCAGTTCTTC,CASSLEDFSANEQFF
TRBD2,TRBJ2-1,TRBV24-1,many,TGTGCCACCAGGGGGCGGGGGGAGGCCTACAATGAGCAGTTCTTC,CATRGRGEAYNEQFF
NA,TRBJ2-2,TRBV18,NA,TGTGCCAGCTCATCTCCAGGGAACACCGGGGAGCTGTTTTTT,CASSSPGNTGELFF
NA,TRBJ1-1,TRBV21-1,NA,TGTGCCAGCAGCAAAACCCCCCAGGCTTTCTTT,CASSKTPQAFF
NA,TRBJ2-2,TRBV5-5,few,TGTGCCAGCAGCTACAGGGTTTCGCGTCCGCAGGAGCTGTTTTTT,CASSYRVSRPQELFF